This paragraph covers one T cell receptor beta chain sequence. Its target is not known. Both TRBC1 and TRBC2 were covered by a beta constant-region primer of two equimolar oligonucleotides. Nested alpha and beta constant-region primers with the SP2 primer drove four PCR rounds on ligated cDNA. A 12-nucleotide UMI and the SP2 primer were added to the cDNA 3' end by oligonucleotide ligation. TCRdb analysed the UMI-ligation and nested PCR reads with MiXCR anew, one entry per CDR3 protein. The table lists some 83,000 distinct CDR3 sequences, roughly 9.2% of them singletons. The sample originates from a study of naive and memory T cell subsets. Broader study findings: From naive to CM, EM and EMRA, diversity decreased and Gini increased.

V was clipped by 7 bases and J by 2 bases; unmatched bases: 12. Germline V lookup: CDR1 SGHTS, CDR2 YDEGEE. This CDR3 region has 15 residues. The chain couples TRBV5-8 to TRBJ2-7, with TRBD1 matching over 7 bases. The sequencing sample was made of naive CD8+ T cells from blood. The source is a human donor in good health. CDR3 sequence (DNA): TGTGCCAGCTATGAAGTTGGGACAGAAACCTACGAGCAGTACTTC. This sequence encodes CASYEVGTETYEQYF. Using reference TRBV5-8 and TRBJ2-7 for the parts outside the CDR3, the full variable domain is EAGVTQSPTHLIKTRGQQATLRCSPISGHTSVYWYQQALGLGLQFLLWYDEGEERNRGNFPPRFSGRQFPNYSSELNVNALELEDSALYLCASYEVGTETYEQYFGPGTRLTVT.